What follows are 3 T cell receptor beta chains derived from one specimen sequenced in a study of regulatory T cells in long-lasting Graves disease. The sample's time point: newly diagnosed GD, antithyroid drugs for less than 3 months. Making the TCR library involved RNA that had been extracted from PBMCs. The TCR beta library used iRepertoire HTBI primers with Arm-PCR amplification of CDR3. TCRdb called the multiplex PCR reads again in MiXCR, with one record for every CDR3 protein. Of approximately 540,000 distinct CDR3 sequences listed, more than 10% are singletons. The data were also submitted as part of a second study, on T cells in Graves' hyperthyroidism and ophthalmopathy.

The starting material was peripheral blood mononuclear cells (PBMCs), obtained at new diagnosis, from a patient treated with antithyroid drugs. These receptors came from a woman under 40 with Graves disease.

This clonotype occurred a few times. V and J are TRBV20-1 and TRBJ2-1; no definite D call. The CDR3 loop spans 14 amino acids. Trimming stripped 6 bases from V and 0 bases from J, with 12 bases between. The germline V gene encodes CDR1 DFQATT and CDR2 SNEGSKA (reference sequence). The CDR3 is CSAPRLSSYNEQFF. CDR3 bases: TGCAGTGCCCCCCGTCTGAGCTCCTACAATGAGCAGTTCTTC.

The table lists this clonotype with many counts. CDR3 protein: CSALWRDTEAFF. CDR3 nucleotides: TGCAGTGCGCTCTGGAGGGACACTGAAGCTTTCTTT. The chain couples TRBV20-1 to TRBJ1-1; D not resolved. Trimming took off 6 bases at V and 3 bases at J, with 11 bases between the two ends. CDR1 is DFQATT and CDR2 is SNEGSKA in the germline V gene (reference sequence). This CDR3 has 12 amino acids.

The sample holds many counts of this clonotype. CDR3 nucleotides: TGTGCCATCAGAGACAGGGGTTCCTACAATGAGCAGTTCTTC. It encodes CAIRDRGSYNEQFF. The rearrangement joins TRBV10-3 to TRBJ2-1, with 8 bases identical to TRBD1. The germline gives CDR1 ENHRY, CDR2 SYGVKD. Trimming at V came to 6 bases and at J to 1 base, leaving 2 bases not matched to a gene. The CDR3 extends over 14 amino acids.